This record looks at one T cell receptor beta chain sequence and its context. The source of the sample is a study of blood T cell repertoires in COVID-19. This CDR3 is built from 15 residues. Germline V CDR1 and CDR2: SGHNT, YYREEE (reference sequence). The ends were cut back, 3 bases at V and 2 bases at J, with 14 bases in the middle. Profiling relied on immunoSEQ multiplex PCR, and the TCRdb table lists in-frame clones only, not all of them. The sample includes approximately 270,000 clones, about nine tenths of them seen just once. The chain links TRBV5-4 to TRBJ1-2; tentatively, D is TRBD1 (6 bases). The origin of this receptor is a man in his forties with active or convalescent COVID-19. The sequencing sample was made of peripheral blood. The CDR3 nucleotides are TGTGCCAGCAGCTCGGCGAACAGGGCCAACTATGGCTACACCTTC. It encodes CASSSANRANYGYTF.